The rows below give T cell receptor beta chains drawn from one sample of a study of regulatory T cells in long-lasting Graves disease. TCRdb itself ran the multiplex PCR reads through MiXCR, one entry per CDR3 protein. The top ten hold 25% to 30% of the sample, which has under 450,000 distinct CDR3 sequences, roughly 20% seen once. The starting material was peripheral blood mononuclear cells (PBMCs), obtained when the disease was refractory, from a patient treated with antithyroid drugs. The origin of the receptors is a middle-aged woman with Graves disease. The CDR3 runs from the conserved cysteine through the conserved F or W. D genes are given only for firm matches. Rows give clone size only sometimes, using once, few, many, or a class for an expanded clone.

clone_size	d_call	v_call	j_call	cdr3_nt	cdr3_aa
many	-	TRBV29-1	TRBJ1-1	TGCAGCGTCCACAAAAGGGAGGGCCCCCACACTGAAGCTTTCTTT	CSVHKREGPHTEAFF
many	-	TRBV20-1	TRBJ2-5	TGCAGTGCCAGCGAGTTCCGGAGGGGAGAGACCCAGTACTTC	CSASEFRRGETQYF
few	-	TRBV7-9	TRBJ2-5	TGTGCCAGCAGCTTAGCCAGGGCAGCCCAAGAGACCCAGTACTTC	CASSLARAAQETQYF
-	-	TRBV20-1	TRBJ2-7	TGCAGTGCTAGGGACACGAACTCCTACGAGCAGTACTTC	CSARDTNSYEQYF
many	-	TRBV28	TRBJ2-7	TGTGCCAGCAGTTTAATCGGTGGGCACGAGCAGTACTTC	CASSLIGGHEQYF
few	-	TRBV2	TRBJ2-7	TGTGCCGGCAGTAGCTCCTACGAGCAGTACTTC	CAGSSSYEQYF
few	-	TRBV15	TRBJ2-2	TGTGCCACCACCAAAAGCCGGGACACAAAGAACACCGGGGAGCTGTTTTTT	CATTKSRDTKNTGELFF
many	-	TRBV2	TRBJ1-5	TGTGCCAGCAGTGAAGGGGACAGCAATCAGCCCCAGCATTTT	CASSEGDSNQPQHF
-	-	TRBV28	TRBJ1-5	TGTGCCAGCAGCCCGCACGGTAATCAGTCCCAGCATTTT	CASSPHGNQSQHF
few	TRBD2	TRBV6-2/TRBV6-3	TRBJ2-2	TGTGCCAGCAGTAAATTAGCCGGGACTAGAGACACCGGGGAGCTGTTTTTT	CASSKLAGTRDTGELFF
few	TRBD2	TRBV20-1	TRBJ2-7	TGCAGTGCTAGAGCCGTAGCGGGAGGCTACGAGCAGTACTTC	CSARAVAGGYEQYF
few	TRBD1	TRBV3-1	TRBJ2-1	TGTGCCAGCAGCAAACCCGGGACAGGGGGCTTCAATGAGCAGTTCTTC	CASSKPGTGGFNEQFF
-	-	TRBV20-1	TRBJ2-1	TGCAGTGCTAGAGACCCCTTCCAGCGGACCTACAATGAGCAGTTCTTC	CSARDPFQRTYNEQFF
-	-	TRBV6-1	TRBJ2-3	TGTGCCAGCAGCCATTCGCCCACAGGTTACACAGATACGCAGTATTTT	CASSHSPTGYTDTQYF
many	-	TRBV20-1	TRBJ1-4	TGCAGTGCTACTCGGGACTCTATTAATGAAAAACTGTTTTTT	CSATRDSINEKLFF
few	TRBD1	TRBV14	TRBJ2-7	TGTGCCAGCAGGGCGCCAGGGGGCCTTGAGCAGTACTTC	CASRAPGGLEQYF
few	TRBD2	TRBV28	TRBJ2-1	TGTGCCAGCAGTTACGGGACTACTTACAATGAGCAGTTCTTC	CASSYGTTYNEQFF
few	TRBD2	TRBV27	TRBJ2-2	TGTGCCAGCAGTTGGGGTAGCGGGAGCGCCGGGGAGCTGTTTTTT	CASSWGSGSAGELFF
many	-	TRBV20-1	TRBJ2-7	TGCAGTGCTAGAGGGACAGACACCTACGAGCAGTACTTC	CSARGTDTYEQYF
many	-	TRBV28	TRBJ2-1	TGTGCCAGCAGTTTACTAAGGCCGGGGTACAATGAGCAGTTCTTC	CASSLLRPGYNEQFF
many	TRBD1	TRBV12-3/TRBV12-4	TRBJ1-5	TGTGCCAGCACCCTAAACAGGGGGCAATGGAATCAGCCCCAGCATTTT	CASTLNRGQWNQPQHF
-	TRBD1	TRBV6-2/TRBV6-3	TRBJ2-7	TGTGCCAGCAGTTACTACAGGGGCCTGTACTTC	CASSYYRGLYF
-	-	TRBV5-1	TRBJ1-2	TGCGCCAGCAGCTTGTCGGGCGGTGGAGGCTATGGCTACACCTTC	CASSLSGGGGYGYTF
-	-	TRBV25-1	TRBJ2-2	TGTGCCAGCAAGAATCTGAACACCGGGGAGCTGTTTTTT	CASKNLNTGELFF
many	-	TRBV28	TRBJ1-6	TGTGCCAGCAGCTTCGGAGGGGAAAATTCACCCCTCCACTTT	CASSFGGENSPLHF
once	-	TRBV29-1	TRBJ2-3	TGCAGCGTTGAAAGAGGGACCGGCACAGATACGCAGTATTTT	CSVERGTGTDTQYF
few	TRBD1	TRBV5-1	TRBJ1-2	TGCGCCAGCAGCTTGGACAGGGGGAATGGCTACACCTTC	CASSLDRGNGYTF
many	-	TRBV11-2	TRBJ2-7	TGTGCCAGCAGCCCGACACCGTTAGAGCAGTACTTC	CASSPTPLEQYF
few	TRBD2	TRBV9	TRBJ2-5	TGTGCCAGCAGCCGTGGACTAGCGGGAGTAGAGACCCAGTACTTC	CASSRGLAGVETQYF
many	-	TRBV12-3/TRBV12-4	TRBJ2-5	TGTGCCAGCAGTTTAGACGGGAAGGGCTGGGAGACCCAGTACTTC	CASSLDGKGWETQYF
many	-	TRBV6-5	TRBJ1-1	TGTGCCAGCAGTTACGCGGACACTGAAGCTTTCTTT	CASSYADTEAFF
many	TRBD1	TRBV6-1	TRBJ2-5	TGTGCCAGCAGTGAATGGACAGGGACGGAGACCCAGTACTTC	CASSEWTGTETQYF
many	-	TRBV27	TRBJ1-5	TGTGCCAGCAGTTTTAGCAATCAGCCCCAGCATTTT	CASSFSNQPQHF
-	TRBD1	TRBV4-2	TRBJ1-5	TGTGCCAGCAGCCCCCTCACCTCCGGGACAGGGATCAATCAGCCCCAGCATTTT	CASSPLTSGTGINQPQHF
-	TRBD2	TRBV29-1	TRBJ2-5	TGCAGCACGTCTAGCGGGCAAGAGACCCAGTACTTC	CSTSSGQETQYF
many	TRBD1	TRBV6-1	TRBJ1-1	TGTGCCAGCAGTATCGCAGGGGGCATGATGAACACTGAAGCTTTCTTT	CASSIAGGMMNTEAFF
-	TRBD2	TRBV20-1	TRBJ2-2	TGCAGTGCTAGAGATCGGCGGGGGGGGAACACCGGGGAGCTGTTTTTT	CSARDRRGGNTGELFF
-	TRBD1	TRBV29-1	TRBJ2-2	TGCAGCGCCGTGACAGGGGAAGTTGTAACCGGGGAGCTGTTTTTT	CSAVTGEVVTGELFF
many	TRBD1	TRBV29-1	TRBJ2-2	TGCAGCGTTGCCGACAGGGGTGGACCGTCGGGGACCGGGGAGCTGTTTTTT	CSVADRGGPSGTGELFF
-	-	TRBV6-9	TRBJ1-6	TGTGCCAGCAGTTCCATAAATTCACCCCTCCACTTT	CASSSINSPLHF
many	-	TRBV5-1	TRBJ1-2	TGCGCCAGCAGCTTGGGCCAGGGGAATAACTATGGCTACACCTTC	CASSLGQGNNYGYTF
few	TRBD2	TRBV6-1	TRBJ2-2	TGTGCCAGCAGCTCCCCGGGACTAGCGGGGAACACCGGGGAGCTGTTTTTT	CASSSPGLAGNTGELFF
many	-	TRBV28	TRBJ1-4	TGTGCCAGCAGCCCAACCACCCAAGTTGGAAATGAAAAACTGTTTTTT	CASSPTTQVGNEKLFF
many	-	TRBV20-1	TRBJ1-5	TGCAGTGCTCGGGTCGGTCGAGATCAGCCCCAGCATTTT	CSARVGRDQPQHF
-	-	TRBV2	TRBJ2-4	TGTGCCAGCAGCGTGAAAAACATTCAGTACTTC	CASSVKNIQYF
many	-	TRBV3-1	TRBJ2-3	TGTGCCAGCAGCCAAGCGGGGCTCACAGATACGCAGTATTTT	CASSQAGLTDTQYF
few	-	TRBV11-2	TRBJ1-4	TGTGCCAGCAGCCCCGTAGTTAAGCCCAGATGGGAAAAACTGTTTTTT	CASSPVVKPRWEKLFF
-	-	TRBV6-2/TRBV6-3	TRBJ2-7	TGTGCCAGCAGAGGGACGGTGATCTCCTACGAGCAGTACTTC	CASRGTVISYEQYF
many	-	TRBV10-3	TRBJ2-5	TGTGCCATCAGTGAGTCAGGGGGAAAGACCCAGTACTTC	CAISESGGKTQYF
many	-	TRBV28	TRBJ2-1	TGTGCCAGCAGTTTAACCAGACCTAATGAGCAGTTCTTC	CASSLTRPNEQFF
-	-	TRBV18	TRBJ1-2	TGTGCCAGCTCACCAACGGACTTTGGCTACACCTTC	CASSPTDFGYTF
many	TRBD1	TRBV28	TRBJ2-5	TGTGCCAGCAGCCCCCGGGGACAGGGAATCCAAGAGACCCAGTACTTC	CASSPRGQGIQETQYF
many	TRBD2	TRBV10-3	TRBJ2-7	TGTGCCATCACAGAAGGAACTAGCGGGAGTAGTGTTGGCGAGCAGTACTTC	CAITEGTSGSSVGEQYF